The 2 T cell receptor beta chains listed next were all sequenced from one sample in a study of shared clonotypes between healthy human individuals (dated by TCRdb to about 2020). Receptor amplification or capture employed the immunoSEQ multiplex PCR assay. TCRdb stores this immuneACCESS table with in-frame sequences only. Part of the clones is absent; in the studies checked, under half of the shortfall reflects unresolved V genes, and no reason is known for the rest. Here the sample has roughly 1,500,000 clones; about 98.5% occur a single time. Approximately 0.4% of the sample goes to the ten largest clones. The source material was naive CD4+ T cells sorted from blood. The cell subset or site label, as the study defines it: CD45RA+ positively selected. The receptors shown here come from a man in his thirties or forties in good health.

Here the CDR3 DNA reads TGTGCCAGCAGCTTAACGATAGCTGACAGGGCGTCTGGAAACACCATATATTTT. Translation gives CASSLTIADRASGNTIYF. The chain links TRBV7-6 to TRBJ1-3; TRBD1 agrees at 7 bases. J was trimmed by 1 base and V by 2 bases; bases with no gene match: 11. The V gene's germline CDR1 is SGHVS and CDR2 FNYEAQ. The CDR3 extends over 18 amino acids.

This clone was picked up one time. DNA for the CDR3: TGTGCCAGCAGCTTAGCGCCCGGACTAGCGGTATCGGAGACCCAGTACTTC. It is translated as CASSLAPGLAVSETQYF. The rearrangement links TRBV7-9 to TRBJ2-5; TRBD2 matches 10 bases. The junction had 9 bases not matched to a gene; V was cut back by 0 bases and J by 5 bases. The germline CDR1 and CDR2 sequences are SEHNR and FQNEAQ (reference sequence). The CDR3 extends over 17 amino acids.